This paragraph reports one T cell receptor (beta chain). The record originates from a study of blood T cell repertoires in COVID-19. Overall study context: COVID-19 samples, acute and convalescent, were from the United States, Italy and Spain. PBMCs, B-cell-depleted T cells, or T cells were the source of the cDNA or gDNA that made up the material.

The germline V gene encodes CDR1 SGHTA and CDR2 FQGNSA. Trimming removed 5 bases at V and 5 bases at J, with 12 bases between. The CDR3 covers 13 residues. Seattle's cohort entered during active infection and was followed longitudinally. Authors' processing steps: Reference gene primer amplification gave estimated nucleated cell counts. Assay used: immunoSEQ multiplex PCR; TCRdb lists only in-frame clones, some missing. V and J calls and clone size are copied from that table; D and trimming were computed from the DNA. The sample holds 200,000 to 250,000 clones, 85% seen once. This clonotype was obtained from a woman in her 70s with COVID-19, enrolled during active disease. The material sequenced was peripheral blood. The chain employs TRBV7-2 and TRBJ1-2; D gene ambiguous. CDR3 region: CASSGLTPYGYTF. The CDR3 DNA follows: TGTGCCAGCAGCGGACTTACCCCTTATGGCTACACCTTC.